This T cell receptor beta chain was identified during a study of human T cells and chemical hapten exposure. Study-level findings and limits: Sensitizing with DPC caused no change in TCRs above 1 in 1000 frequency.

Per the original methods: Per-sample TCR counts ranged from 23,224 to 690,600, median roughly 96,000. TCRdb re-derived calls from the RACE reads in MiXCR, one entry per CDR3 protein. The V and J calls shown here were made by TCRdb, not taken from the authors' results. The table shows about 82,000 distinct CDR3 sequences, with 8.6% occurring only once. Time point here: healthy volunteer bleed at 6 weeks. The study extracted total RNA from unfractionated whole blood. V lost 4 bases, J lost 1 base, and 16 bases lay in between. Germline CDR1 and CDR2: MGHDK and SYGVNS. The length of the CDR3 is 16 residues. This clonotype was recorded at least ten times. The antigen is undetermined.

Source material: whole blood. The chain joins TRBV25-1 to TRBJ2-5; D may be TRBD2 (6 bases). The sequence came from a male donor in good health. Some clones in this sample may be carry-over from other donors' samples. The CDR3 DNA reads TGTGCCAGCAGTGCTCCTTGGCGGGGTACCCAAGAGACCCAGTACTTC. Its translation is CASSAPWRGTQETQYF.